This T cell receptor beta chain stems from a study of OX40 agonist ivuxolimab in advanced cancers. This clone was observed a few times. The V gene lost 8 bases and the J gene lost 2 bases, with 14 bases spanning the gap. The V gene's germline CDR1 is MNHNY and CDR2 SVGAGI (reference sequence). This CDR3 is 14 amino acids long. Libraries were prepared by immunoSEQ multiplex PCR; TCRdb keeps only in-frame clonotypes and omits some of them. The repertoire includes about 50,000 clones, 85% to 90% of them detected once, and under 2.5% sits in the top ten. The sequencing here drew on CD4+ or CD8+ T cells sorted from blood, taken in a trial of the OX40 agonist ivuxolimab. The V and J genes are TRBV6-6 and TRBJ2-3; maybe TRBD2 (6 bases). The TCR was taken from an adult with an advanced solid tumor such as melanoma, head and neck, liver or kidney cancer. The CDR3 bases are TGTGCCAGCTTGAGGGACTTACCCACAGATACGCAGTATTTT. Translating gives CASLRDLPTDTQYF.